One and the same sample provided the 3 T cell receptor beta chains below, sequenced in a study of T-cell reconstitution after alpha-beta-depleted transplantation in children (dated by TCRdb to 2016 to 2018). The library was obtained by PCR. Sequenced using an Illumina HiSeq 2500. TCR libraries were prepared with molecular barcoding, using unique molecular identifiers to normalize TCRbeta repertoire quantification. Using fastp trimming at Q25 and MiXCR clonotype assembly, TCRdb reanalyzed the public sequencing data and kept in-frame beta chains. Under each unique CDR3 protein, matching rows form one entry showing the most common genes and DNA. Recorded for this sample are about 610,000 distinct CDR3 sequences; roughly a tenth of them occurred a single time. Of the sample, about 4% falls within the top ten clones. The sample consisted of PBMCs from the stem cell graft donor, taken from the stem cell graft. These receptor sequences come from a human donor who donated a stem cell graft to a child with acute myeloid leukemia.

The table lists this clonotype with a few counts. The gene calls are TRBV7-6 and TRBJ2-4; 10 nucleotides align to TRBD1. The V segment lost 0 bases and the J segment 1 base; nucleotides outside the gene matches: 9. CDR1 and CDR2 from the germline V gene are SGHVS and FNYEAQ. There are 19 residues in the CDR3. The CDR3 DNA follows: TGTGCCAGCAGCTTAGCGCGAAAAGAGGACAGGGGGGCCAAAAACATTCAGTACTTC. It is translated as CASSLARKEDRGAKNIQYF.

A few counts support this clonotype. Since no conserved phenylalanine or tryptophan closes the CDR3, a read error is the likely cause. Because the CDR3's place on the DNA is in doubt, the DNA is left out and the CDR3 is given as listed by TCRdb. J is TRBJ2-1 and V is TRBV14; the table calls TRBD1, which could not be checked here. The CDR3 contains 9 residues when both ends are counted. In germline, CDR1 is SGHDN, CDR2 FVKESK. The CDR3 is CASFPPSWL.

V usage is TRBV20-1 and J usage is TRBJ2-7; 7 bases line up with TRBD2. Germline CDR1 is DFQATT and CDR2 is SNEGSKA (reference sequence). The J segment lost 0 bases and the V segment lost 6 bases, leaving 8 bases of the junction unmatched. There are 14 residues in the CDR3. The CDR3, as DNA: TGCAGTGCCCCCGCAGGCGGGAGCTCCTACGAGCAGTACTTC. Translating gives CSAPAGGSSYEQYF.